This T cell receptor beta chain was sequenced for a study of blood T cell repertoires in COVID-19. Whole-study context: Acute-phase and convalescent COVID-19 samples originated in the United States, Italy and Spain. T cells, B-cell-depleted T cells, or PBMCs provided the cDNA or gDNA that served as material.

In regard to this clone: The same CDR3 arises from other DNA sequences in this sample as well.

CDR3 length: 13 residues. V lost 1 base, J lost 5 bases, and 8 bases lay in between. Authors' analysis steps: Nucleated cell number was recorded as an estimate derived from reference gene primer amplification. TCRdb keeps only in-frame clones here, not all; method: immunoSEQ multiplex PCR. V, J and clone size reflect that table, while D and trimming were determined from the DNA. The sample lists around 62,000 clones, approximately 87% occurring once. This TCR was recovered from a human donor in a cohort sampled during active COVID-19. The chain combines TRBV12-3 or TRBV12-4 with TRBJ1-1, with D unclear. Sequencing was performed on peripheral blood. CDR3 residues: CASSLVRHTEAFF. The CDR3 DNA reads TGTGCCAGCAGTTTAGTCAGGCATACTGAAGCTTTCTTT.